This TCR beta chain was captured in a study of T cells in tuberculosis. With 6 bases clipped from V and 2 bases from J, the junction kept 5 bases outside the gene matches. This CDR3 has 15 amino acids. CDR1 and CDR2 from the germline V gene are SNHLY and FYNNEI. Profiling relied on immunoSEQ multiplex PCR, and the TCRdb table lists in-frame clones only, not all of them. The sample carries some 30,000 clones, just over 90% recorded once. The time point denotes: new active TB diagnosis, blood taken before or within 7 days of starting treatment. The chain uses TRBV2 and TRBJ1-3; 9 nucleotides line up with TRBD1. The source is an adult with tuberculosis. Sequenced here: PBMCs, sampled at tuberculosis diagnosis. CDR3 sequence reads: CASSRQGDPGNTIYF. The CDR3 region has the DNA TGTGCCAGCAGCCGACAGGGGGACCCTGGAAACACCATATATTTT. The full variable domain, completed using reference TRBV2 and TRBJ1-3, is EPEVTQTPSHQVTQMGQEVILRCVPISNHLYFYWYRQILGQKVEFLVSFYNNEISEKSEIFDDQFSVERPDGSNFTLKIRSTKLEDSAMYFCASSRQGDPGNTIYFGEGSWLTVV.